A selection of T cell receptor beta chains follows, all from one sample in a study of regulatory T cells in long-lasting Graves disease. MiXCR, applied by TCRdb to the multiplex PCR reads, yields one record per CDR3 protein. The repertoire holds around 250,000 distinct CDR3 sequences, with about 18% as singletons. These data are also associated with another study on T cells in Graves' hyperthyroidism and ophthalmopathy.

Material: peripheral blood mononuclear cells (PBMCs), obtained at new diagnosis, from a patient treated with antithyroid drugs. Every receptor here comes from a woman in her twenties or thirties with Graves disease. Each CDR3 is given with its conserved first and last residue. A D gene is named only where the DNA matches it firmly. Size is omitted from some rows. Given values are once, few, many or a class for expanded clones.

abundance,j_gene,d_gene,v_gene,CDR3aa,CDR3nt
many,TRBJ1-5,.,TRBV6-1,CASSARQEPSNQPQHF,TGTGCCAGCAGTGCCCGACAGGAACCCTCCAATCAGCCCCAGCATTTT
few,TRBJ1-3,TRBD1,TRBV12-3/TRBV12-4,CASGGTVNTIYF,TGTGCCAGCGGCGGGACAGTCAACACCATATATTTT
.,TRBJ2-3,TRBD1,TRBV19,CASSTTGPQYF,TGTGCCAGCTCGACGACAGGGCCGCAGTATTTT
.,TRBJ2-3,.,TRBV5-4,CASSLEGHSTDTQYF,TGTGCCAGCAGCTTGGAGGGACACAGCACAGATACGCAGTATTTT
.,TRBJ1-1,TRBD1,TRBV11-2,CASRRDRDPSAEVWAFF,TGTGCCAGCAGACGGGACAGGGATCCCTCGGCGGAGGTGTGGGCTTTCTTT
many,TRBJ2-3,TRBD2,TRBV20-1,CSVEVMRGFADTQYF,TGCAGTGTAGAGGTCATGCGGGGGTTCGCAGATACGCAGTATTTT
few,TRBJ2-4,TRBD2,TRBV11-2,CASSSSGLAAKNIQYF,TGTGCCAGCAGCTCCTCGGGACTAGCTGCCAAAAACATTCAGTACTTC
.,TRBJ2-2,TRBD1,TRBV4-1,CASSHPGQGTFGGELFF,TGCGCCAGCAGCCACCCGGGACAGGGAACCTTTGGCGGGGAGCTGTTTTTT
.,TRBJ2-1,TRBD2,TRBV7-9,CASSPDSGGNEQFF,TGTGCCAGCAGCCCCGATAGCGGGGGGAATGAGCAGTTCTTC
many,TRBJ1-5,TRBD1,TRBV5-1,CASSLGGTENQPQHF,TGTGCCAGCAGCTTGGGCGGGACAGAAAATCAGCCCCAGCATTTT
many,TRBJ2-1,.,TRBV5-1,CASSSGQTVNEQFF,TGCGCCAGCAGCTCCGGACAGACCGTTAATGAGCAGTTCTTC
.,TRBJ1-3,TRBD1,TRBV7-9,CASSLARQGSSGNTIYF,TGTGCCAGCAGCTTAGCCCGACAGGGGAGCTCTGGAAACACCATATATTTT
many,TRBJ1-1,.,TRBV3-1,CASSQGSIPEAFF,TGTGCCAGCAGCCAAGGCAGTATACCTGAAGCTTTCTTT
many,TRBJ1-2,.,TRBV3-1,CASSPDGDYGYTF,TGTGCCAGCAGCCCCGACGGGGACTATGGCTACACCTTC
few,TRBJ2-2,TRBD2,TRBV4-1,CASSHPGLAGGPNTGELFF,TGCGCCAGCAGCCACCCGGGACTAGCGGGGGGGCCGAACACCGGGGAGCTGTTTTTT
many,TRBJ2-1,TRBD2,TRBV5-1,CASSKASTSGGYNEQFF,TGCGCCAGCAGCAAAGCCTCGACTAGCGGGGGCTACAATGAGCAGTTCTTC
.,TRBJ1-1,.,TRBV11-2,CASSLIPEGSPEAFF,TGTGCCAGCAGCTTAATTCCGGAGGGGAGCCCTGAAGCTTTCTTT
many,TRBJ1-5,.,TRBV28,CASMGSGNQPQHF,TGTGCCAGCATGGGCTCAGGCAATCAGCCCCAGCATTTT
few,TRBJ2-3,TRBD1,TRBV20-1,CSARVPPDRGYVDTQYF,TGCAGTGCTAGAGTCCCCCCGGACAGGGGGTATGTAGATACGCAGTATTTT